This passage covers 24 T cell receptor beta chains from one sample sequenced in a study of shared clonotypes between healthy human individuals. Sequenced by immunoSEQ multiplex PCR; TCRdb stores in-frame clones only, minus some. The sample has fewer than 700,000 clones; about 95% are singletons. CD45RO-negative, CCR7-positively selected cells formed the naive CD8 fraction, excluding terminally differentiated effector memory CD45RA+ cells. The specimen was naive CD8+ T cells sorted from blood. The receptors were gathered from a woman aged 30 to 39 in good health.

This chain links TRBV7-9 with TRBJ2-5, with 12 bases aligning to TRBD1. The CDR3 totals 13 residues. V dropped 8 bases and J dropped 3; count of bases not matched to a gene: 1. CDR1 and CDR2 from the germline V gene are SEHNR and FQNEAQ (reference sequence). CDR3 DNA sequence: TGTGCCAGCGGGACAGGGGGCGAAGAGACCCAGTACTTC. The encoded protein is CASGTGGEETQYF.

The chain recombines TRBV18 with TRBJ1-1; tentative D call: TRBD1 (6 bases). CDR1 KGHSH and CDR2 LQKENI come from the germline V gene. The CDR3 runs 15 residues. Trimming took off 5 bases at V and 1 base at J, with 14 bases between the two ends. The CDR3 reads CASSSPTGSNTEAFF. The CDR3 nucleotides are TGTGCCAGCTCATCTCCGACAGGTTCGAACACTGAAGCTTTCTTT.

CDR3 protein: CASSTGIQPAYEQYF. The CDR3 region has the DNA TGTGCCAGCAGTACAGGGATACAACCAGCCTACGAGCAGTACTTC. The genes are TRBV28 and TRBJ2-7, with TRBD1 as a possible D gene (6 bases). The germline V gene encodes CDR1 MDHEN and CDR2 SYDVKM. V lost 5 bases and J 2 bases, leaving 16 bases between the germline ends. The CDR3 length is 15 residues.

The chain combines TRBV6-1 with TRBJ2-7; D gene unclear. Germline CDR1 and CDR2: MNHNS and SASEGT. V gave up 3 bases and J gave up 6 bases, with 21 bases separating them. This CDR3 region has 16 residues. CDR3 sequence reads: CASSDRSLTSHFEQYF. CDR3 coding DNA: TGTGCCAGCAGTGACCGGTCACTCACATCGCACTTCGAGCAGTACTTC.

V is TRBV6-5 and J is TRBJ1-1; D is perhaps TRBD1 (6 bases). V was cut by 6 bases and J by 0 bases, with 11 bases left in between. The CDR3 is made up of 14 amino acids. CDR1 and CDR2 (germline): MNHEY, SVGAGI. CDR3 protein: CASSPDRLNTEAFF. CDR3 sequence (DNA): TGTGCCAGCAGCCCGGACAGATTGAACACTGAAGCTTTCTTT.

The rearrangement joins TRBV4-2 to TRBJ2-3; TRBD1 matches at 8 bases. This CDR3 is built from 17 residues. Unmatched junction bases numbered 15, after V lost 5 bases and J lost 5 bases. Germline CDR1 and CDR2: LGHNA and YNFKEQ. The CDR3 region is CASSAHRGETRLDTQYF. For the CDR3, the DNA is TGTGCCAGCAGCGCCCACAGGGGGGAAACTAGACTAGATACGCAGTATTTT.

V usage is TRBV7-2 and J usage is TRBJ1-2; no clear D. V was trimmed by 5 bases and J by 3 bases, leaving 13 bases between them. This CDR3 comprises 14 residues. Germline V gives CDR1 SGHTA, CDR2 FQGNSA. The DNA for the CDR3 is TGTGCCAGCAGCGCCTCCGGGATAGACTATGGCTACACCTTC. Translation: CASSASGIDYGYTF.

J is TRBJ2-7 and V is TRBV28, with D tentatively TRBD1 (7 bases). Germline V gene sequence: CDR1 MDHEN, CDR2 SYDVKM. Trimming removed 1 base at V and 1 base at J, with 11 bases between. The CDR3 length is 15 residues. CDR3 region: CASSLSTGRSYEQYF. Written as DNA, the CDR3 is TGTGCCAGCAGTTTATCGACAGGGAGGTCCTACGAGCAGTACTTC.

The chain employs TRBV4-1 and TRBJ2-7; 8 bases agree with TRBD1. Germline lookup yields CDR1 MGHRA and CDR2 YSYEKL. V lost 0 bases and J lost 4; bases outside the gene matches: 5. The CDR3 is made up of 15 amino acids. CDR3 coding DNA: TGCGCCAGCAGCCAAGATCGTTACAGGGGGTACGAGCAGTACTTC. It yields the protein CASSQDRYRGYEQYF.

This clone was seen a single time. The chain combines TRBV11-2 with TRBJ1-2, with D maybe TRBD1 (5 bases). Germline V gene data show CDR1 as SGHAT and CDR2 as FQNNGV. CDR3 length: 12 amino acids. With 5 bases removed from V and 8 bases from J, the gap between germline ends came to 12 bases. DNA of the CDR3: TGTGCCAGCAGCCAGGGATTTTACGGCTACACCTTC. Its translation is CASSQGFYGYTF.

The J gene is TRBJ1-6, the V gene TRBV25-1; D call uncertain. The CDR3 is 13 amino acids. CDR1 and CDR2 (germline): MGHDK, SYGVNS. The ends were cut back, 4 bases at V and 7 bases at J, with 8 bases in the middle. The CDR3 nucleotides are TGTGCCAGCAGTGCTATGGCGAATTCACCCCTCCACTTT. This sequence encodes CASSAMANSPLHF.

The chain carries TRBV7-9 and TRBJ2-1, with TRBD2 identical over 7 bases. CDR1 and CDR2 (germline): SEHNR, FQNEAQ (reference sequence). There are 15 residues in the CDR3. V lost 5 bases, J lost 2 bases, and 6 bases stayed unmatched. DNA for the CDR3: TGTGCCAGCAGCCTTGGACTAGGAACCTACAATGAGCAGTTCTTC. Protein: CASSLGLGTYNEQFF.

The rearrangement links TRBV2 to TRBJ2-7; maybe TRBD1 (6 bases). Between the trimmed V and J ends, which lost 8 bases and 3 bases, there was a span of 17 bases. The CDR3 is 14 amino acids. Germline V gene lookup returns CDR1 SNHLY and CDR2 FYNNEI. The CDR3 loop reads CASYEDRGFYEQYF. In DNA, the CDR3 is TGTGCCAGCTATGAGGACAGAGGATTCTACGAGCAGTACTTC.

The V gene is TRBV27, the J gene TRBJ1-1, with 7 bases lining up with TRBD1. The germline V gene has CDR1 MNHEY and CDR2 SMNVEV (reference sequence). CDR3 size: 15 residues. V lost 5 bases to trimming and J lost 1 base; unmatched junction nucleotides: 7. CDR3 bases: TGTGCCAGCAGTCAACTGACAGGGACGAACACTGAAGCTTTCTTT. Protein: CASSQLTGTNTEAFF.

The CDR3 DNA follows: TGTGCCGTCGGCGGAACAGCCTACAATGAGCAGTTCTTC. It is translated as CAVGGTAYNEQFF. This chain joins TRBV6-6 and TRBJ2-1; D unclear. Trimming cost V 11 bases and J 2 bases, with 13 bases left between them. Germline V gene data show CDR1 as MNHNY and CDR2 as SVGAGI (reference sequence). The CDR3 has 13 residues.

The chain is built from TRBV7-6 and TRBJ2-5; D assignment may be TRBD1 or TRBD2 (5 bases each). The J call may be in error: the DNA end matches TRBJ2-7 better. CDR1 and CDR2 from the germline V gene are SGHVS and FNYEAQ. There are 14 residues in the CDR3. The CDR3 sequence: CASSSGPLTYEQYF. CDR3 coding DNA: TGTGCCAGCAGCTCGGGACCGCTAACCTACGAGCAGTACTTC.

V and J are TRBV13 and TRBJ1-1, with TRBD1 matching 7 bases. V trimming: 5 bases; J trimming: 5 bases; junction bases outside the gene matches: 5. Looked up from germline, CDR1 is PRHDT and CDR2 is FYEKMQ (reference sequence). The CDR3 is made up of 13 amino acids. DNA for the CDR3: TGTGCCAGCAGCACGACAGGGTGGACTGAAGCTTTCTTT. Translated: CASSTTGWTEAFF. Full variable domain (outside the CDR3, taken from reference TRBV13 and TRBJ1-1): AAGVIQSPRHLIKEKRETATLKCYPIPRHDTVYWYQQGPGQDPQFLISFYEKMQSDKGSIPDRFSAQQFSDYHSELNMSSLELGDSALYFCASSTTGWTEAFFGQGTRLTVV.

The gene calls are TRBV11-2 and TRBJ2-7; 7 nucleotides line up with TRBD1. From germline, CDR1 is SGHAT and CDR2 FQNNGV. The CDR3 has 16 amino acids. V shed 1 base, J shed 3 bases, and the junction held 9 bases outside the gene matches. CDR3 nucleotide sequence: TGTGCCAGCAGCTTAGTGGAGACAGGGCCTTTCTACGAGCAGTACTTC. Its translation is CASSLVETGPFYEQYF. The complete variable domain, with remaining parts taken from reference TRBV11-2 and TRBJ2-7, reads EAGVAQSPRYKIIEKRQSVAFWCNPISGHATLYWYQQILGQGPKLLIQFQNNGVVDDSQLPKDRFSAERLKGVDSTLKIQPAKLEDSAVYLCASSLVETGPFYEQYFGPGTRLTVT.

This sequence joins TRBV11-2 and TRBJ2-7; TRBD2 aligns across 9 bases. The germline CDR1 and CDR2 sequences are SGHAT and FQNNGV. This CDR3 is built from 15 residues. The J segment lost 5 bases and the V segment lost 4 bases, leaving 9 bases of the junction unmatched. The CDR3 DNA reads as TGTGCCAGCAGCTCATATAGCGGGAGTGCCCACGAGCAGTACTTC. Translation gives CASSSYSGSAHEQYF.

The chain joins TRBV10-1 to TRBJ2-5; D call uncertain. The J call may not be correct, given that the DNA end is closer to TRBJ2-7. CDR1 WNHNN and CDR2 SYGVQD come from the germline V gene (reference sequence). CDR3 length: 13 amino acids. CDR3: CASSEGYSYEQYF. CDR3 DNA sequence: TGCGCCAGCAGTGAAGGCTACTCCTACGAGCAGTACTTC.

V usage is TRBV4-1 and J usage is TRBJ1-3, with D perhaps TRBD1 (5 bases). CDR1 and CDR2 from the germline V gene are MGHRA and YSYEKL. The germline V and J ends were trimmed by 0 bases and 4 bases, with 13 bases remaining between them. The CDR3 totals 16 residues. The CDR3 sequence is CASSQDFGRVGNTIYF. The CDR3, as DNA: TGCGCCAGCAGCCAAGATTTCGGCAGGGTGGGAAACACCATATATTTT.

In its sample, this clone was seen a few times. The J gene is TRBJ1-5, the V gene TRBV27; D might be TRBD1 (5 bases). CDR3 size: 16 residues. The V gene lost 5 bases and the J gene lost 1 base, with 15 bases spanning the gap. Germline CDR1 and CDR2: MNHEY and SMNVEV (reference sequence). CDR3 nucleotide sequence: TGTGCCAGCAGTGCAGATGTGGGGGGAAGCAATCAGCCCCAGCATTTT. This gives the protein CASSADVGGSNQPQHF.

The V call is TRBV30, the J call TRBJ2-7; 10 bases align to TRBD2. CDR3 length equals 15 residues. J was trimmed by 5 bases and V by 4 bases; bases with no gene match: 11. Looked up from germline, CDR1 is GTSNPN and CDR2 is SVGIG (reference sequence). As DNA, the CDR3 is TGTGCCTGGACCACCCCTAGCGGGAGCCCCCACGAGCAGTACTTC. It translates to CAWTTPSGSPHEQYF.

The table lists this clone with a few counts. This same CDR3 is encoded by further DNA sequences in the sample. V is TRBV7-9 and J is TRBJ1-1; no reliable D call. V was shortened by 6 bases and J by 1 base, with 6 bases between the two germline ends. CDR3 size: 12 residues. The germline V gene has CDR1 SEHNR and CDR2 FQNEAQ (reference sequence). CDR3 sequence reads: CASRSGNTEAFF. DNA of the CDR3: TGTGCCAGCAGGTCAGGGAACACTGAAGCTTTCTTT.